The source of this T cell receptor beta chain is a study of blood T cell repertoires in COVID-19. This CDR3 is built from 11 residues. V gave up 11 bases and J gave up 6 bases, with 13 bases separating them. CDR1 and CDR2 from the germline V gene are MNHNS and SASEGT. This clone came up once. Libraries were prepared by immunoSEQ multiplex PCR; TCRdb keeps only in-frame clonotypes and omits some of them. Of around 250,000 clones detected, roughly 84% appear once; the ten largest clones hold just over 6.5%. This chain uses TRBV6-1 with TRBJ1-2; the D gene is possibly TRBD1 (6 bases). The sequencing input was PBMCs or T cells enriched from blood (not recorded which). The source of this sequence is a woman between 45 and 60 years old who had been exposed to COVID-19. The CDR3 loop reads CAGLRGHGYTF. CDR3 nucleotide sequence: TGTGCCGGCCTCAGGGGCCATGGCTACACCTTC.